This TCR beta chain is drawn from a study of Ad26.COV2.S vaccination and SARS-CoV-2 variants. The overall study: Enrolled in COV1001, the donor was in the Ad26.COV2.S trial arm, which received the vaccine. Intramuscular Ad26.COV2.S at 5x10^10 or 1x10^11 viral particles.

Treatment noted: around 19 received Ad26.COV2.S at low or high dose, single or two shots; 5 received placebo; per-sample allocation not given. Sampling was done on day 63 after the first vaccine or placebo injection. Donation was by an adult aged 18-55 years who was in Boston. Participants' vaccine, an Ad26 vector, delivered Wuhan-strain SARS-CoV-2 spike. Method: immunoSEQ multiplex PCR; TCRdb's copy keeps in-frame clones and lacks some. The sample yields over 250,000 clones, more than 75% seen once. Trimming removed 5 bases from V and 9 bases from J, with 19 bases in between. Germline V CDR1 and CDR2: SGHAT, FQNNGV. CDR3 length: 15 residues.

The J gene is TRBJ1-4, the V gene TRBV11-2, with a possible D match to TRBD1 (5 bases). The starting material was peripheral blood, obtained in a trial of Ad26.COV2.S vaccine versus placebo. The receptor was derived from a person between 18 and 65 years old who received the Ad26.COV2.S COVID-19 vaccine or a placebo. CDR3 DNA: TGTGCCAGCAGCGGATACGTGGGACTGGGACAAAAACTGTTTTTT. Translating gives CASSGYVGLGQKLFF.